These 9 T cell receptor beta chains were all obtained from the same sample, sequenced in a study of cytomegalovirus exposure and HLA in healthy donors. The PCR contained 60 Vbeta and 13 Jbeta primers. Clones were read by immunoSEQ multiplex PCR, and TCRdb kept only the in-frame ones, dropping some. The sample consists of 140,000 to 150,000 clones, roughly 82% of them appearing once. The source material was PBMCs. All receptors come from a man under 40 in good health and CMV-seronegative.

The chain employs TRBV7-9 and TRBJ1-3; maybe TRBD1 (6 bases). V was clipped by 5 bases and J by 2 bases, with 13 bases between them. From germline, CDR1 is SEHNR and CDR2 FQNEAQ (reference sequence). The CDR3 is 15 amino acids. The CDR3 spells CASSLQGLPGNTIYF. CDR3 DNA sequence: TGTGCCAGCAGCCTACAGGGCCTGCCTGGAAACACCATATATTTT.

The rearrangement links TRBV6-5 to TRBJ1-4, with TRBD1 matching over 9 bases. The CDR3 runs 15 residues. CDR1 MNHEY and CDR2 SVGAGI come from the germline V gene. The ends lost 3 bases at V and 7 bases at J; junction bases unmatched: 6. CDR3 region: CASSYRTGESEKLFF. In DNA form, the CDR3 reads TGTGCCAGCAGTTATCGGACAGGGGAAAGTGAAAAACTGTTTTTT.

This clone was picked up one time. The chain carries TRBV9 and TRBJ2-7; 10 bases align to TRBD1. CDR1 is SGDLS, CDR2 YYNGEE, per germline. V lost 3 bases, J lost 7 bases, and 13 bases stayed unmatched. This CDR3 has 16 amino acids. DNA for the CDR3: TGTGCCAGCAGCGGGGGGGGGACAGGGGTTGTGGGGGAGCAGTACTTC. Translating it yields CASSGGGTGVVGEQYF.

This clone has only one observation. The rearrangement uses TRBV5-4 and TRBJ1-1; no clear D. CDR1 and CDR2 (germline): SGHNT, YYREEE (reference sequence). The CDR3 is 15 residues long. V was trimmed by 4 bases and J by 0 bases, leaving 13 bases between them. The CDR3: CASSQGGQLNTEAFF. The DNA for the CDR3 is TGTGCCAGCAGCCAAGGTGGGCAGTTGAACACTGAAGCTTTCTTT.

V gene TRBV7-2 combines with J gene TRBJ2-1, with 12 bases fitting TRBD2. CDR3 length: 16 residues. V lost 3 bases and J lost 2; bases outside the gene matches: 2. The V gene's germline CDR1 is SGHTA and CDR2 FQGNSA. The CDR3 here is CASSFLAGGTYNEQFF. The CDR3 DNA reads as TGTGCCAGCAGCTTCCTAGCGGGAGGGACCTACAATGAGCAGTTCTTC.

The chain couples TRBV25-1 to TRBJ1-2, with a possible D match to TRBD1 (5 bases). The CDR3 covers 13 residues. The V end lost 3 bases, the J end lost 8 bases, and 13 bases lay between the germline ends. Germline assignment: CDR1 MGHDK and CDR2 SYGVNS. CDR3 region: CASSERWGNGYTF. CDR3 in DNA: TGTGCCAGCAGTGAGCGTTGGGGCAACGGCTACACCTTC.

The chain employs TRBV9 and TRBJ2-7, with TRBD2 as a possible D gene (5 bases). Trimming left V 4 bases short and J 6 bases short, with 17 bases between. This CDR3 spans 14 amino acids. Germline V gene sequence: CDR1 SGDLS, CDR2 YYNGEE. CDR3 protein: CASSSSPGGSEQYF. In DNA, the CDR3 is TGTGCCAGCAGCTCCTCCCCTGGAGGTTCCGAGCAGTACTTC.

V and J are TRBV6-5 and TRBJ1-2, with 11 bases aligning to TRBD1. This CDR3 comprises 15 residues. The V segment lost 4 bases and the J segment 8 bases; nucleotides outside the gene matches: 9. Germline CDR1 MNHEY, CDR2 SVGAGI. CDR3 coding DNA: TGTGCCAGCAGTTTAGGACAGGGGGCCCTAGGGGGCTACACCTTC. This gives the protein CASSLGQGALGGYTF.

This chain links TRBV5-1 with TRBJ1-2; D possibly corresponds to TRBD1 (6 bases). Trimming stripped 2 bases from V and 8 bases from J, with 16 bases between. The CDR3 sequence is 14 residues long. CDR1 and CDR2 (germline): SGHRS, YFSETQ. CDR3: CASSFPQGGGGYTF. The CDR3 DNA is TGCGCCAGCAGCTTCCCACAGGGCGGCGGCGGCTACACCTTC.